Below, one T cell receptor (beta chain) is given with its context. An end of the junction does not agree with germline; a read error may underlie this. The V gene's germline CDR1 is SEHNR and CDR2 FQNEAQ (reference sequence). The CDR3 contains 11 residues. Preparation of the TCRbeta library was carried out with unique molecular identifiers. In TCRdb, the PCR reads were re-called with MiXCR into one record per CDR3 protein. The sample contains some 200,000 distinct CDR3 sequences, less than 15% of which appear only once. The sample belongs to a study of T-cell reconstitution after alpha-beta-depleted transplantation in children.

The material was PBMCs from the stem cell graft donor, obtained from the stem cell graft. This TCR was recovered from a human donor who donated a stem cell graft to a child with acute lymphoblastic leukemia. This chain links TRBV7-9 with TRBJ2-1; no reliable D call. In nucleotides, the CDR3 is TGTGCCAGCAGCCAAATCAATGCGCAGTTCTTC. It encodes CASSQINAQFF. The full variable domain, completed using reference TRBV7-9 and TRBJ2-1, is DTGVSQNPRHKITKRGQNVTFRCDPISEHNRLYWYRQTLGQGPEFLTYFQNEAQLEKSRLLSDRFSAERPKGSFSTLEIQRTEQGDSAMYLCASSQINAQFFGPGTRLTVL.